Following are 30 T cell receptor beta chains from one sample sequenced in a study of blood T cell repertoires in COVID-19. Data came from immunoSEQ multiplex PCR; TCRdb stores just in-frame clones and leaves some out. The sample carries some 100,000 clones, approximately 83% recorded once. Material: PBMCs or T cells enriched from blood (not recorded which). These receptors were taken from a woman between 45 and 60 years old who had recovered from COVID-19.

The rearrangement links TRBV7-2 to TRBJ2-4; TRBD1 matches 9 bases. This CDR3 is 17 amino acids long. V lost 9 bases and J lost 1; bases outside the gene matches: 13. In germline, CDR1 is SGHTA, CDR2 FQGNSA. CDR3 sequence (DNA): TGTGCCAGGGAAGACAACAGGGGGCGCGGGGCCAAAAACATTCAGTACTTC. This gives the protein CAREDNRGRGAKNIQYF.

The V gene is TRBV10-1, the J gene TRBJ1-6; D gene uncertain. Germline-derived CDR1 and CDR2 are WNHNN and SYGVQD (reference sequence). This CDR3 is 14 amino acids long. Trimming stripped 0 bases from V and 10 bases from J, with 10 bases between. CDR3 region: CASSESGRWSPLHF. The CDR3 bases are TGCGCCAGCAGTGAGTCCGGCAGGTGGTCACCCCTCCACTTT.

The chain employs TRBV5-1 and TRBJ1-2; 9 bases align to TRBD1. Germline CDR1 and CDR2: SGHRS and YFSETQ. V lost 0 bases and J lost 8; bases outside the gene matches: 14. The length of the CDR3 is 17 residues. The DNA for the CDR3 is TGCGCCAGCAGCTTGGTGTTGGGTGATTGGACAGGGGAGGGCTACACCTTC. This sequence encodes CASSLVLGDWTGEGYTF.

The chain carries TRBV12-3 or TRBV12-4 and TRBJ1-1; no clear D gene. Trimming took off 3 bases at V and 6 bases at J, with 11 bases between the two ends. The CDR3 length is 13 residues. The CDR3 DNA reads as TGTGCCAGCAGTTTCGAGGGTAGGCCTGAAGCTTTCTTT. This sequence encodes CASSFEGRPEAFF.

CDR3 in amino acids: CASSSRTSGGKETQYF. The CDR3 nucleotides read TGTGCCAGCAGTTCCCGGACTAGCGGGGGCAAGGAGACCCAGTACTTC. The chain uses TRBV28 and TRBJ2-5; 13 nucleotides agree with TRBD2. Losses at the gene ends were 4 bases for V and 5 bases for J; bases not matched to a gene: 7. This CDR3 is built from 16 residues. The germline gives CDR1 MDHEN, CDR2 SYDVKM.

Only a few counts were recorded for this clone. The gene calls are TRBV7-9 and TRBJ2-2; maybe TRBD2 (5 bases). Germline V lookup: CDR1 SEHNR, CDR2 FQNEAQ (reference sequence). This CDR3 has 16 residues. The ends were cut back, 3 bases at V and 3 bases at J, with 14 bases in the middle. CDR3 protein: CASSLPLLAYTGELFF. The CDR3 DNA follows: TGTGCCAGCAGCTTGCCCCTCCTAGCCTACACCGGGGAGCTGTTTTTT.

The chain joins TRBV14 to TRBJ2-7; the match to TRBD1 covers 11 bases. CDR1 and CDR2 (germline): SGHDN, FVKESK. V gave up 4 bases and J gave up 4 bases; unmatched junction bases: 6. The CDR3 sequence is 15 residues long. CDR3: CASSPGQGEWYEQYF. The CDR3 DNA reads as TGTGCCAGCAGCCCGGGACAGGGGGAGTGGTACGAGCAGTACTTC.

The V gene is TRBV28, the J gene TRBJ1-5; D gene uncertain. The V and J ends lost 6 bases and 4 bases respectively, with 19 bases between them. Germline V CDR1 and CDR2: MDHEN, SYDVKM. The CDR3 spans 16 residues. CDR3 sequence (DNA): TGTGCCAGCAGACACCCCGGAGGTGGCACTAATCAGCCCCAGCATTTT. This translates into CASRHPGGGTNQPQHF. The full variable domain, completed using reference TRBV28 and TRBJ1-5, is DVKVTQSSRYLVKRTGEKVFLECVQDMDHENMFWYRQDPGLGLRLIYFSYDVKMKEKGDIPEGYSVSREKKERFSLILESASTNQTSMYLCASRHPGGGTNQPQHFGDGTRLSIL.

The chain combines TRBV7-2 with TRBJ1-1; 7 bases agree with TRBD1. Unmatched junction bases numbered 3, after V lost 2 bases and J lost 0 bases. CDR3 size: 15 residues. The germline V gene encodes CDR1 SGHTA and CDR2 FQGNSA. This CDR3 reads CASSLYRGLNTEAFF. The CDR3 DNA reads as TGTGCCAGCAGCTTATACAGGGGTTTGAACACTGAAGCTTTCTTT.

The chain carries TRBV6-4 and TRBJ2-2; no firm D call. This CDR3 has 12 residues. Trimming stripped 8 bases from V and 1 base from J, with 5 bases between. Looked up from germline, CDR1 is MRHNA and CDR2 is SNTAGT. CDR3 residues: CASPWNTGELFF. The DNA of the CDR3 is TGTGCCAGCCCGTGGAACACCGGGGAGCTGTTTTTT.

The chain employs TRBV7-7 and TRBJ2-7, with TRBD1 identical over 9 bases. Unmatched junction bases numbered 9, after V lost 4 bases and J lost 2 bases. This CDR3 has 16 amino acids. CDR1 and CDR2 from the germline V gene are SSHAT and FNYEAQ (reference sequence). The CDR3 DNA is TGTGCCAGCAGCTCGACCTCCCGGACAGGGGCCTACGAGCAGTACTTC. Protein product: CASSSTSRTGAYEQYF.

The rearrangement joins TRBV18 to TRBJ1-2, with a tentative D call TRBD1 (5 bases). The germline V gene has CDR1 KGHSH and CDR2 LQKENI. The CDR3 consists of 14 residues. With 6 bases removed from V and 2 bases from J, the gap between germline ends came to 13 bases. The CDR3 loop is CASSPGPPNYGYTF. In nucleotides, the CDR3 is TGTGCCAGCTCCCCAGGGCCTCCAAACTATGGCTACACCTTC.

CDR3 DNA sequence: TGTGCCACCATCTCACCGGGACTAGCGGACAATGAGCAGTTCTTC. Encoded protein: CATISPGLADNEQFF. The chain uses TRBV10-3 and TRBJ2-1, with 11 bases identical to TRBD2. Germline V gene data show CDR1 as ENHRY and CDR2 as SYGVKD. The CDR3 contains 15 residues. With V trimmed by 10 bases and J by 5 bases, 10 bases remained unmatched.

V usage is TRBV6-4 and J usage is TRBJ2-3, with TRBD2 identical over 10 bases. Germline values: CDR1 MRHNA, CDR2 SNTAGT. With V trimmed by 5 bases and J by 2 bases, 4 bases remained unmatched. The CDR3 covers 15 residues. The CDR3, as DNA: TGTGCCAGCAGTCTAGCGGGGGAGCCCACAGATACGCAGTATTTT. Translation gives CASSLAGEPTDTQYF.

The chain links TRBV5-1 to TRBJ2-5; 9 positions match TRBD1. CDR3 length equals 14 residues. V was pared by 4 bases and J by 3 bases, with 4 bases of the junction left unmatched. The germline gives CDR1 SGHRS, CDR2 YFSETQ. CDR3 DNA sequence: TGCGCCAGCAGCACGAGACAGGGGGAAGAGACCCAGTACTTC. Encoded protein: CASSTRQGEETQYF.

J is TRBJ1-3 and V is TRBV7-8; TRBD1 might be the D (5 bases). CDR1 and CDR2 (germline): SGHVS, FQNEAQ. CDR3 size: 17 residues. V was pared by 4 bases and J by 0 bases, with 16 bases between. CDR3 sequence: CASSSSSPDSSGNTIYF. For the CDR3, the DNA is TGTGCCAGCAGCTCCTCCTCCCCAGACAGCTCTGGAAACACCATATATTTT.

This chain uses TRBV3-1 (or the pseudogene TRBV3-2) with TRBJ2-7, with a tentative D call TRBD2 (5 bases). The CDR3 totals 12 residues. The germline gives CDR1 LGHDT, CDR2 YNNKEL (reference sequence). V gave up 0 bases and J gave up 7 bases, with 7 bases separating them. The DNA for the CDR3 is TGTGCCAGCAGCCAAGACCGGGGTGAGCAGTACTTC. It yields the protein CASSQDRGEQYF.

J is TRBJ2-2 and V is TRBV7-6; no reliable D call. CDR3 length: 13 residues. The germline V gene encodes CDR1 SGHVS and CDR2 FNYEAQ. Trimming left V 5 bases short and J 7 bases short, with 11 bases between. The CDR3 region is CASSPVTYGELFF. In DNA, the CDR3 is TGTGCCAGCAGCCCCGTGACATACGGGGAGCTGTTTTTT.

V gene TRBV4-1 combines with J gene TRBJ1-4, with D perhaps matching TRBD1 (5 bases). Per germline, CDR1 MGHRA and CDR2 YSYEKL. V was trimmed by 0 bases and J by 5 bases, leaving 16 bases between them. This CDR3 region has 17 residues. CDR3 bases: TGCGCCAGCAGCCAAGAATACCCGGAGGGGAGGAATGAAAAACTGTTTTTT. It translates to CASSQEYPEGRNEKLFF.

This chain connects TRBV18 to TRBJ2-3; 7 nucleotides agree with TRBD2. The ends lost 3 bases at V and 1 base at J; junction bases unmatched: 10. The V gene's germline CDR1 is KGHSH and CDR2 LQKENI. The CDR3 contains 17 residues. The CDR3 sequence is CASSPPGSAGGTDTQYF. The CDR3 nucleotides read TGTGCCAGCTCACCCCCGGGGTCCGCGGGGGGCACAGATACGCAGTATTTT. Full variable domain (outside the CDR3, taken from reference TRBV18 and TRBJ2-3): NAGVMQNPRHLVRRRGQEARLRCSPMKGHSHVYWYRQLPEEGLKFMVYLQKENIIDESGMPKERFSAEFPKEGPSILRIQQVVRGDSAAYFCASSPPGSAGGTDTQYFGPGTRLTVL.

The chain has TRBV29-1 and TRBJ2-7, with a weak D call TRBD2 (6 bases). Germline lookup yields CDR1 SQVTM and CDR2 ANQGSEA. Trimming removed 5 bases at V and 0 bases at J, with 14 bases between. This CDR3 contains 14 residues. CDR3: CSVNVGLDSYEQYF. In DNA form, the CDR3 reads TGCAGCGTTAACGTGGGACTTGACTCCTACGAGCAGTACTTC.

The chain combines TRBV2 with TRBJ1-5; D perhaps matches TRBD1 (6 bases). The CDR3 totals 16 residues. V was shortened by 5 bases and J by 1 base, with 15 bases between the two germline ends. CDR1 is SNHLY, CDR2 FYNNEI, per germline. CDR3 sequence: CASSTNTGLSNQPQHF. Written as DNA, the CDR3 is TGTGCCAGCAGTACTAATACAGGGTTGAGCAATCAGCCCCAGCATTTT.

CDR3 nucleotides: TGTGCCAGCAGCACACATCATCGGGACAGGGGGCTTGACACTGAAGCTTTCTTT. Translating gives CASSTHHRDRGLDTEAFF. The chain links TRBV7-6 to TRBJ1-1, with 12 positions matching TRBD1. Germline-derived CDR1 and CDR2 are SGHVS and FNYEAQ. The CDR3 totals 18 residues. The J segment lost 3 bases and the V segment lost 5 bases, leaving 13 bases of the junction unmatched.

The V and J genes are TRBV21-1 and TRBJ1-2. TRBV21-1 is deemed a pseudogene. The CDR3 loop spans 13 amino acids. In DNA form, the CDR3 reads TGTGCCAGCAGCAAAAGCGACAACTATGGCTACACCTTC. It codes for CASSKSDNYGYTF.

The gene calls are TRBV28 and TRBJ2-2; 8 positions agree with TRBD2. The CDR3 runs to 18 residues. Germline values: CDR1 MDHEN, CDR2 SYDVKM. The V gene end was trimmed by 5 bases and the J gene end by 0 bases; junction bases not matched to a gene: 11. The CDR3 sequence: CASSPTRFSGTNTGELFF. CDR3 DNA sequence: TGTGCCAGCAGTCCGACCCGGTTTAGCGGGACGAACACCGGGGAGCTGTTTTTT.

The chain couples TRBV30 to TRBJ1-5; D call uncertain. Germline loops: CDR1 GTSNPN, CDR2 SVGIG (reference sequence). The CDR3 loop spans 16 amino acids. V was trimmed by 5 bases and J by 0 bases, leaving 17 bases between them. The CDR3 coding sequence is TGTGCCTGGGCGTTTGCCGGGTCGGGTAGCAATCAGCCCCAGCATTTT. Protein sequence: CAWAFAGSGSNQPQHF.

There are a few counts of this clone. The chain couples TRBV5-1 to TRBJ2-3, with 8 bases matching TRBD2. Germline lookup yields CDR1 SGHRS and CDR2 YFSETQ. The junction had 5 bases not matched to a gene; V was cut back by 4 bases and J by 4 bases. The CDR3 extends over 14 amino acids. CDR3 DNA sequence: TGCGCCAGCAGCACCCGGGAGGGGTCAGATACGCAGTATTTT. As protein: CASSTREGSDTQYF. Using reference TRBV5-1 and TRBJ2-3 for the parts outside the CDR3, the full variable domain is KAGVTQTPRYLIKTRGQQVTLSCSPISGHRSVSWYQQTPGQGLQFLFEYFSETQRNKGNFPGRFSGRQFSNSRSEMNVSTLELGDSALYLCASSTREGSDTQYFGPGTRLTVL.

This clone occurred once. The junction departs from the called germline gene at one end, perhaps through a read error. This chain uses TRBV7-2 with TRBJ2-4, with 9 bases fitting TRBD2. The CDR3 is 11 residues long. Per germline, CDR1 SGHTA and CDR2 FQGNSA. The CDR3 region is CASSLIAGVHF. The CDR3 nucleotides read TGTGCCAGCAGCTTAATAGCGGGAGTACACTTC.

V usage is TRBV3-1 (or the pseudogene TRBV3-2) and J usage is TRBJ2-3, with 7 positions matching TRBD2. Germline CDR1 is LGHDT and CDR2 is YNNKEL (reference sequence). The J segment lost 8 bases and the V segment lost 5 bases, leaving 7 bases of the junction unmatched. The CDR3 is made up of 13 amino acids. The CDR3 DNA is TGTGCCAGCAGCTCACGCGGGGGAGCTACGCAGTATTTT. This sequence encodes CASSSRGGATQYF.

CDR3 amino acids: CASSLGQGPYEQYF. Written as DNA, the CDR3 is TGCGCCAGCAGCCTAGGACAGGGGCCCTACGAGCAGTACTTC. This chain uses TRBV5-1 with TRBJ2-7; 9 positions match TRBD1. Germline CDR1 reads SGHRS; CDR2 reads YFSETQ. V gave up 4 bases and J gave up 2 bases; unmatched junction bases: 4. This CDR3 is built from 14 residues.